Shown below are 27 T cell receptor beta chains from a single sample sequenced in a study of blood T cell repertoires in COVID-19. Profiling relied on immunoSEQ multiplex PCR, and the TCRdb table lists in-frame clones only, not all of them. Here the sample spans a few hundred thousand clones, approximately 85% being singletons. The sequencing input was PBMCs or T cells enriched from blood (not recorded which). The receptors derive from a woman aged 30 to 39 who had recovered from COVID-19.

The chain carries TRBV28 and TRBJ1-2; perhaps TRBD1 as D (6 bases). The CDR3 sequence is 15 residues long. Per germline, CDR1 MDHEN and CDR2 SYDVKM. The V and J ends lost 1 base and 6 bases respectively, with 15 bases between them. CDR3 coding DNA: TGTGCCAGCAGTTTATCTGACAGGAGAGGTAATGGCTACACCTTC. Encoded protein: CASSLSDRRGNGYTF.

The J gene is TRBJ2-2, the V gene TRBV9; TRBD2 agrees at 8 bases. The CDR3 contains 20 residues. V lost 3 bases and J lost 0; bases outside the gene matches: 16. Germline lookup yields CDR1 SGDLS and CDR2 YYNGEE. The CDR3 DNA follows: TGTGCCAGCAGCGGGGGGACTAGAATTAGGGTAGCCCCGAACACCGGGGAGCTGTTTTTT. This encodes CASSGGTRIRVAPNTGELFF.

CDR3 protein: CASTRDRGVRSPLHF. CDR3 in DNA: TGTGCCAGCACCCGGGACAGGGGCGTGCGTTCACCCCTCCACTTT. The genes are TRBV27 and TRBJ1-6; 10 nucleotides agree with TRBD1. V shed 7 bases, J shed 9 bases, and the junction held 9 bases outside the gene matches. Germline CDR1 and CDR2: MNHEY and SMNVEV (reference sequence). This CDR3 is built from 15 residues.

The chain carries TRBV18 and TRBJ1-5; maybe TRBD1 (6 bases). CDR3 length equals 16 residues. Trimming left V 4 bases short and J 2 bases short, with 15 bases between. In germline, CDR1 is KGHSH, CDR2 LQKENI. Here the CDR3 reads CASSRDRGGGNQPQHF. The CDR3, as DNA: TGTGCCAGCTCACGGGATAGAGGGGGGGGCAATCAGCCCCAGCATTTT.

V usage is TRBV2 and J usage is TRBJ2-1; maybe TRBD2 (7 bases). CDR1 is SNHLY, CDR2 FYNNEI, per germline. V gave up 7 bases and J gave up 6 bases, with 19 bases separating them. CDR3 length equals 15 residues. CDR3 sequence: CASTARGAGINEQFF. CDR3 nucleotides: TGTGCCAGCACCGCCCGGGGGGCGGGAATCAATGAGCAGTTCTTC.

The rearrangement links TRBV11-3 to TRBJ1-6; D is perhaps TRBD1 (6 bases). The germline gives CDR1 SGHNT, CDR2 YENEEA. The V end lost 4 bases, the J end lost 7 bases, and 8 bases lay between the germline ends. This CDR3 comprises 13 residues. The CDR3 DNA is TGTGCCAGCAGCTCCGACAGGAATTCACCCCTCCACTTT. Encoded protein: CASSSDRNSPLHF.

The CDR3 DNA follows: TGTGCCAGTAGTACGTACTCGGGAACGCAGTATTTT. It encodes CASSTYSGTQYF. V and J are TRBV19 and TRBJ2-3, with D possibly matching TRBD2 (5 bases). In germline, CDR1 is LNHDA, CDR2 SQIVND (reference sequence). This CDR3 region has 12 residues. The V and J ends lost 4 bases and 9 bases respectively, with 11 bases between them.

In nucleotides, the CDR3 is TGTGCCATCAGTGATACCGCGACAGGGCGGAATGAAAAACTGTTTTTT. This gives the protein CAISDTATGRNEKLFF. The V call is TRBV10-3, the J call TRBJ1-4; 7 positions match TRBD1. V gave up 3 bases and J gave up 5 bases; unmatched junction bases: 9. CDR1 ENHRY and CDR2 SYGVKD come from the germline V gene. The CDR3 covers 16 residues.

The rearrangement joins TRBV6-5 to TRBJ2-4, with 7 positions matching TRBD1. CDR1 and CDR2 from the germline V gene are MNHEY and SVGAGI. The CDR3 extends over 14 amino acids. The V segment lost 8 bases and the J segment 6 bases; nucleotides outside the gene matches: 10. CDR3 loop: CASGLTGRANIQYF. CDR3 nucleotide sequence: TGTGCCAGCGGGTTGACAGGGCGGGCAAACATTCAGTACTTC.

The chain couples TRBV7-9 to TRBJ2-7; D perhaps matches TRBD2 (5 bases). This CDR3 is built from 14 residues. Germline loops: CDR1 SEHNR, CDR2 FQNEAQ (reference sequence). Deletions cut 4 bases from V and 2 bases from J, with 12 bases between. The CDR3 spells CASSSRDSAYEQYF. The CDR3 DNA reads as TGTGCCAGCAGCTCCCGGGATTCCGCCTACGAGCAGTACTTC. The complete variable domain, with remaining parts taken from reference TRBV7-9 and TRBJ2-7, reads DTGVSQNPRHKITKRGQNVTFRCDPISEHNRLYWYRQTLGQGPEFLTYFQNEAQLEKSRLLSDRFSAERPKGSFSTLEIQRTEQGDSAMYLCASSSRDSAYEQYFGPGTRLTVT.

V usage is TRBV10-3 and J usage is TRBJ2-1; the match to TRBD1 covers 8 bases. The CDR3 runs to 13 residues. Trimming took 10 bases from V and 8 from J; bases not matched to a gene: 10. Germline V gene sequence: CDR1 ENHRY, CDR2 SYGVKD. The CDR3 loop is CARADRVGDEQFF. The CDR3 coding sequence is TGTGCCAGGGCGGACAGGGTGGGGGATGAGCAGTTCTTC.

The chain combines TRBV21-1 with TRBJ2-7; the table calls TRBD2, which could not be checked here. TRBV21-1 is a recognized pseudogene. CDR3 length: 18 amino acids. The CDR3 protein is CASSKTVLLGGRSYEQYF. The CDR3 DNA reads as TGTGCCAGCAGCAAAACTGTTCTTCTTGGCGGCAGATCCTACGAGCAGTACTTC.

The chain is built from TRBV3-1 (or the pseudogene TRBV3-2) and TRBJ1-1; 9 bases agree with TRBD1. The CDR3 spans 15 residues. The V gene end was trimmed by 4 bases and the J gene end by 2 bases; junction bases not matched to a gene: 5. From germline, CDR1 is LGHDT and CDR2 YNNKEL (reference sequence). The chain's CDR3 is CASSPTGGRNTEAFF. Written as DNA, the CDR3 is TGTGCCAGCAGCCCTACAGGGGGCCGAAACACTGAAGCTTTCTTT.

The V call is TRBV5-1, the J call TRBJ2-7; D is possibly TRBD1 (7 bases). This CDR3 is 15 amino acids long. Trimming took 2 bases from V and 2 from J, leaving 14 bases between them. Germline CDR1 SGHRS, CDR2 YFSETQ. The CDR3 sequence is CASSLFRGAAYEQYF. Written as DNA, the CDR3 is TGCGCCAGCAGCTTATTCAGGGGGGCGGCCTACGAGCAGTACTTC.

The table lists this clone with a count of one. This rearrangement joins TRBV5-4 to TRBJ1-1; 8 nucleotides match TRBD1. Looked up from germline, CDR1 is SGHNT and CDR2 is YYREEE (reference sequence). This CDR3 has 14 residues. Trimming removed 4 bases from V and 5 bases from J; junction bases left unmatched: 7. The CDR3 coding sequence is TGTGCCAGCAGCAACGGACAGGGTAGAACTGAAGCTTTCTTT. Translated: CASSNGQGRTEAFF.

This clone was detected only once. The rearrangement uses TRBV10-3 and TRBJ1-6, with 9 positions matching TRBD1. Germline V CDR1 and CDR2: ENHRY, SYGVKD. With 5 bases clipped from V and 13 bases from J, the junction kept 6 bases outside the gene matches. The CDR3 length is 13 residues. The CDR3 region is CAISPGTGNPLHF. CDR3 DNA sequence: TGTGCCATCAGTCCCGGGACAGGGAACCCCCTCCACTTT.

The chain is built from TRBV19 and TRBJ2-2; a possible D gene is TRBD2 (5 bases). Trimming removed 6 bases from V and 0 bases from J, with 11 bases in between. Germline V CDR1 and CDR2: LNHDA, SQIVND (reference sequence). The CDR3 is 15 residues long. Here the CDR3 reads CASSRRESNTGELFF. For the CDR3, the DNA is TGTGCCAGTAGCAGACGGGAATCGAACACCGGGGAGCTGTTTTTT. Full variable domain (outside the CDR3, taken from reference TRBV19 and TRBJ2-2): DGGITQSPKYLFRKEGQNVTLSCEQNLNHDAMYWYRQDPGQGLRLIYYSQIVNDFQKGDIAEGYSVSREKKESFPLTVTSAQKNPTAFYLCASSRRESNTGELFFGEGSRLTVL.

This clone was observed a handful of times. This chain uses TRBV18 with TRBJ2-1; 8 bases agree with TRBD1. Germline V gives CDR1 KGHSH, CDR2 LQKENI. The trim removed 0 bases at V and 6 bases at J, leaving 7 bases unmatched. The CDR3 sequence is 16 residues long. The CDR3 protein is CASSPPKTGVGNEQFF. In nucleotides, the CDR3 is TGTGCCAGCTCACCACCAAAGACAGGGGTGGGCAATGAGCAGTTCTTC.

With regard to this clone: The sample has other DNA sequences that encode this CDR3 too. The CDR3, as DNA: TGTGCCAGCAGCCTGCAGGGGGATCAGCCCCAGCATTTT. Translated: CASSLQGDQPQHF. The gene calls are TRBV7-9 and TRBJ1-5, with 7 bases fitting TRBD1. The CDR3 is 13 residues long. V lost 5 bases and J lost 5; bases outside the gene matches: 3. In germline, CDR1 is SEHNR, CDR2 FQNEAQ (reference sequence).

This chain links TRBV7-2 with TRBJ2-3; D gene unclear. This CDR3 has 15 residues. CDR1 and CDR2 (germline): SGHTA, FQGNSA. The V and J ends lost 0 bases and 6 bases respectively, with 13 bases between them. CDR3 amino acids: CASSLAWAVRDTQYF. CDR3 nucleotide sequence: TGTGCCAGCAGCTTAGCGTGGGCAGTCCGGGATACGCAGTATTTT.

This chain uses TRBV10-3 with TRBJ1-6; D is unclear. The ends were cut back, 0 bases at V and 10 bases at J, with 19 bases in the middle. The CDR3 runs 17 residues. Germline values: CDR1 ENHRY, CDR2 SYGVKD. The CDR3 DNA sequence: TGTGCCATCAGTGAGTCGACATTAAAGGGAGGTGAGTCACCCCTCCACTTT. It encodes CAISESTLKGGESPLHF.

The chain couples TRBV25-1 to TRBJ2-2, with TRBD1 identical over 8 bases. Trimming removed 0 bases from V and 7 bases from J; junction bases left unmatched: 13. The CDR3 is made up of 18 amino acids. Looked up from germline, CDR1 is MGHDK and CDR2 is SYGVNS. The CDR3: CASSEYLLARGRNGELFF. The CDR3 nucleotides read TGTGCCAGCAGTGAATACCTCCTGGCCAGGGGGCGCAACGGGGAGCTGTTTTTT. The complete variable domain, with remaining parts taken from reference TRBV25-1 and TRBJ2-2, reads EADIYQTPRYLVIGTGKKITLECSQTMGHDKMYWYQQDPGMELHLIHYSYGVNSTEKGDLSSESTVSRIRTEHFPLTLESARPSHTSQYLCASSEYLLARGRNGELFFGEGSRLTVL.

Turning to this clone: A junction end diverges from the germline sequence, so it may reflect a read error. The CDR3 DNA sequence: TGTGCTAGCAGCTTGAGAAGCGGGGGTTACTACGAGCAGTACTTC. Encoded protein: CASSLRSGGYYEQYF. The genes are TRBV7-7 and TRBJ2-7, with 8 bases that match TRBD2. The germline gives CDR1 SSHAT, CDR2 FNYEAQ (reference sequence). The CDR3 runs to 15 residues.

Written as DNA, the CDR3 is TGCAGTGCTAGAGCAGGGCTTGGCTACACCTTC. This gives the protein CSARAGLGYTF. This chain joins TRBV20-1 and TRBJ1-2, with D possibly matching TRBD1 (5 bases). The germline CDR1 and CDR2 sequences are DFQATT and SNEGSKA (reference sequence). Trimming removed 1 base at V and 7 bases at J, with 7 bases between. The CDR3 covers 11 residues.

The chain joins TRBV25-1 to TRBJ2-3; 8 bases are shared with TRBD2. Losses at the gene ends were 6 bases for V and 2 bases for J; bases not matched to a gene: 13. This CDR3 comprises 17 residues. CDR1 is MGHDK and CDR2 is SYGVNS in the germline V gene. The CDR3 sequence is CASSLAGGGIDTDTQYF. The CDR3 nucleotides read TGTGCCAGCAGCCTCGCGGGAGGCGGGATAGACACAGATACGCAGTATTTT.

The chain is built from TRBV4-1 and TRBJ2-1, with D possibly being TRBD2 (5 bases). Germline V gene data show CDR1 as MGHRA and CDR2 as YSYEKL. The ends were cut back, 1 base at V and 6 bases at J, with 13 bases in the middle. The CDR3 sequence is 15 residues long. CDR3 amino acids: CASSQVPSTPNEQFF. The CDR3 nucleotides read TGCGCCAGCAGCCAAGTACCTAGCACCCCCAATGAGCAGTTCTTC.

V usage is TRBV5-8 and J usage is TRBJ1-5; D is possibly TRBD1 (5 bases). Trimming left V 4 bases short and J 6 bases short, with 17 bases between. This CDR3 region has 15 residues. CDR1 and CDR2 from the germline V gene are SGHTS and YDEGEE. Written as DNA, the CDR3 is TGTGCCAGCAGCACGACCCGCCGCGGGGCTCAGCCCCAGCATTTT. Translation: CASSTTRRGAQPQHF.